The present T cell receptor beta chain was sequenced within a study of T-cell memory formation after mild COVID-19. A remark on this clonotype: Antigen: not known.

General study findings and limits: Mainly in CM and EM were contracting CD4+ clones; CD8+ were in EMRA. Specificity for SARS-CoV-2 was not confirmed among the second-wave clones peaking on day 37.

MiXCR, run by TCRdb on the 5' RACE reads, gives a single entry per CDR3 protein. Of about 390,000 distinct CDR3 sequences in the sample, around 21% were seen once. The V end lost 5 bases, the J end lost 1 base, and 20 bases lay between the germline ends. CDR3 size: 18 residues. Looked up from germline, CDR1 is SEHNR and CDR2 is FQNEAQ (reference sequence). The specimen sequenced was PBMCs or a T cell subset sorted from them (not recorded which). V and J are TRBV7-9 and TRBJ2-2, with TRBD1 as a possible D gene (6 bases). The TCR originated in an adult woman who had mild COVID-19 (a few samples of this study predate the infection). Cell type and time point are not known. CDR3 coding DNA: TGTGCCAGCAGCATACTAGACAGGATATTGATGAACACCGGGGAGCTGTTTTTT. This gives the protein CASSILDRILMNTGELFF.